This TCR beta chain derives from a study of blood T cells in healthy people across ages (dated by TCRdb to the mid-2010s). At the level of the whole study: In model experiments, template switching captured about one uniquely barcoded TCR beta cDNA molecule for every two T cells. To track age-related changes in TCR beta repertoire diversity, the study relied on deep sequencing normalized with unique cDNA molecular identifiers. The donors were split into four age groups: young (average 16 years), middle-aged (roughly 40), aged (more than 60) and long-lived (over 75). Donors of different ages were randomly distributed across sequencing lanes to avoid experimental bias. Two additional independent replicas of 1 million unique cDNA reads from the same blood draw were analyzed for two donors (one aged 18 to 30 and one aged 80 or older).

The protocol used for the library was 5' RACE. Sequencing took place on an Illumina HiSeq 2500. A second PCR of about 6 to 11 cycles was performed with a sample-barcoded 5' primer and a J-beta primer mix. A unique molecular identifier was introduced onto each TCR beta cDNA molecule by a template-switch 5' adaptor carrying 12 random nucleotides. Each sample yielded at least 2.5 million CDR3-containing paired-end reads. All of the RNA was converted into first-strand cDNA using the Mint cDNA synthesis kit, with a TRBC-specific oligonucleotide serving as the primer. All cDNA was treated with uracil-DNA glycosylase and then went through a first 18-cycle PCR with the universal primers M1SS and BC2_uni_R. For the original study's pipeline: For normalization, 1 million high-quality reads, each with a distinct molecular identifier, were randomly selected from each sample. Reads sharing molecular identifiers were discarded rather than binned into consensus sequences. CDR3 identification, clonotype clustering and error correction used MiTCR with a Q25 quality threshold and the strictest error-elimination algorithm. A nonparametric unseen species model with Euler transformation was used to estimate a lower bound on total TCR beta diversity. TCRdb trimmed public reads at Q25 via fastp, called clones via MiXCR and kept in-frame beta chains. Entries are consolidated by CDR3 protein sequence, retaining the most common genes and DNA. For this entry, the V and J calls and clone size follow TCRdb and not the study's own pipeline. Counted in this sample were 800,000 to 950,000 distinct CDR3 sequences; under 40% of them appeared once. About an eighth of the sample belongs to the ten largest clones.

Systemically healthy Caucasian individuals from Russia, around 39 in total and aged roughly 6 to 95 years, were included as donors. Ten milliliters of peripheral blood were drawn from each donor into EDTA-treated Vacutainer tubes. Ficoll-Paque density-gradient centrifugation was used to isolate PBMCs, with at least 6.5 million obtained per sample. Total RNA was extracted from PBMCs with Trizol reagent, with at least 5 micrograms obtained per sample. Naive CD45RAhigh/CD27high T cell percentages were measured by flow cytometry on a PBMC aliquot from every donor. In regard to this clonotype: This clone's antigen is unknown. Nothing much larger sits one base from this clone, and base qualities are not available.

General study outcomes and caveats: Because donor CMV infection status was unknown, age-related changes in expanded clonotypes were potentially confounded. Estimates of total diversity based on one million sequenced T cells were regarded as lower bounds and as underestimates. Compared with the aged group, the long-lived group had more naive CD4+ T cells, fewer expanded clones and increased TCR diversity, suggesting age selection. A strong correlation was found between observed TCR beta diversity and the percentage of naive T cells measured by flow cytometry. Observed TCR beta diversity per million T cells fell roughly linearly with age, and a significant reduction was already apparent by age approximately 40. Bulk unsorted PBMC profiling prevented conclusive comparison of naive and antigen-experienced compartments.

Taken from cysteine to phenylalanine, the CDR3 has 13 residues. CDR3 DNA only is kept here, 39 bases in frame from base 1. V sheds 2 bases and J sheds 1 base, leaving 8 bases between their ends. The germline V gene (reference sequence) sets CDR1 to DFQATT and CDR2 to SNEGSKA. Sequencing was performed on blood. The receptor's source is a man in his late teens or twenties in good health. This sequence uses TRBV20-1 and TRBJ1-1, with the D gene call left open. The DNA sequence is given as TGCAGTGCTAGACCGTCTACGAACACTGAAGCTTTCTTT. Its translation is CSARPSTNTEAFF.